These T cell receptor beta chains were read from a single sample in a study of human T cells and chemical hapten exposure. From the RACE reads, TCRdb called clonotypes with MiXCR, one entry per CDR3 protein. The profile shows about 120,000 distinct CDR3 sequences, roughly an eighth of them singletons. Sample: whole blood, taken in connection with sensitization to the hapten diphenylcyclopropenone (DPC). The source of these receptors is a man aged 18 to 30 with alopecia areata. Some clones in this sample may be carry-over from other donors' samples. Both conserved end residues are part of each CDR3. The D gene is left open where the match is weak. Where a row states a size, it is once, few, many or the class of an expanded clone; other rows omit it.

J gene: TRBJ1-4; D gene: NA; clone size: NA; V gene: TRBV12-3/TRBV12-4; CDR3 DNA: TGTGCCAGCGGTTCAAACGGACAGAGTAATGAAAAACTGTTTTTT; CDR3 protein: CASGSNGQSNEKLFF
J gene: TRBJ2-1; D gene: TRBD1; clone size: few; V gene: TRBV29-1; CDR3 DNA: TGCAGCGTTGATAGGCAGGGGGCGAGCAATGAGCAGTTCTTC; CDR3 protein: CSVDRQGASNEQFF
J gene: TRBJ1-2; D gene: NA; clone size: many; V gene: TRBV5-1; CDR3 DNA: TGCGCCAGCAGCCGTACCTTAACTGGAATCGCTAACTATGGCTACACCTTC; CDR3 protein: CASSRTLTGIANYGYTF
J gene: TRBJ2-5; D gene: NA; clone size: NA; V gene: TRBV28; CDR3 DNA: TGTGCCAGCAGTGTCGAGGGCGCTTTTAAGAAGACCCAGTACTTC; CDR3 protein: CASSVEGAFKKTQYF
J gene: TRBJ2-2; D gene: NA; clone size: NA; V gene: TRBV11-2; CDR3 DNA: TGTGCCAGCAGCCTAGGGACACAGGGAAACACCGGGGAGCTGTTTTTT; CDR3 protein: CASSLGTQGNTGELFF
J gene: TRBJ1-5; D gene: TRBD1; clone size: few; V gene: TRBV12-3/TRBV12-4; CDR3 DNA: TGTGCCAGCAGTTTCGGCCGGACAGGCCGACTTTTGGAGACTCCCCAGCATTTT; CDR3 protein: CASSFGRTGRLLETPQHF
J gene: TRBJ2-3; D gene: NA; clone size: few; V gene: TRBV5-4; CDR3 DNA: TGTGCCAGCAGCCCCCCAGGGTGGAGCACAGATACGCAGTATTTT; CDR3 protein: CASSPPGWSTDTQYF
J gene: TRBJ1-1; D gene: NA; clone size: few; V gene: TRBV18; CDR3 DNA: TGTGCCAGCTCACCACAGGGTACAGGGATCATGAACACTGAAGCTTTCTTT; CDR3 protein: CASSPQGTGIMNTEAFF
J gene: TRBJ2-2; D gene: TRBD1; clone size: NA; V gene: TRBV29-1; CDR3 DNA: TGCAGCGTTGTGAGGGGGCTGAACACCGGGGAGCTGTTTTTT; CDR3 protein: CSVVRGLNTGELFF
J gene: TRBJ2-2; D gene: NA; clone size: many; V gene: TRBV12-5; CDR3 DNA: TGTGCTAGTGCTCCCGTACCGGCGAACACCGGGGAGCTGTTTTTT; CDR3 protein: CASAPVPANTGELFF
J gene: TRBJ2-3; D gene: NA; clone size: few; V gene: TRBV19; CDR3 DNA: TGTGCCAGTAGTCTCCCAGGGGATACGCAGTATTTT; CDR3 protein: CASSLPGDTQYF
J gene: TRBJ1-2; D gene: NA; clone size: few; V gene: TRBV20-1; CDR3 DNA: TGCAGTGCTAGAGCCGAGAGGCTCTATGGCTACACCTTC; CDR3 protein: CSARAERLYGYTF
J gene: TRBJ1-1; D gene: TRBD1; clone size: few; V gene: TRBV20-1; CDR3 DNA: TGCAGTGCTTCTCTACAGGGGGAGAACACTGAAGCTTTCTTT; CDR3 protein: CSASLQGENTEAFF
J gene: TRBJ2-1; D gene: TRBD1; clone size: NA; V gene: TRBV29-1; CDR3 DNA: TGCAGCGGAGGACAGGTGAAATACAATGAGCAGTTCTTC; CDR3 protein: CSGGQVKYNEQFF
J gene: TRBJ2-7; D gene: TRBD2; clone size: NA; V gene: TRBV29-1; CDR3 DNA: TGCAGCGTAGGACTAGCGGGGCCTCCCTACGAGCAGTACTTC; CDR3 protein: CSVGLAGPPYEQYF
J gene: TRBJ1-4; D gene: NA; clone size: NA; V gene: TRBV6-5; CDR3 DNA: TGTGCCAGCATGCCGGGGGGAGATGAAAAACTGTTTTTT; CDR3 protein: CASMPGGDEKLFF
J gene: TRBJ2-3; D gene: NA; clone size: few; V gene: TRBV7-3; CDR3 DNA: TGTGCCAGCAGCTTGAGTTCGGCGGATCTAACAGATACGCAGTATTTT; CDR3 protein: CASSLSSADLTDTQYF
J gene: TRBJ2-5; D gene: NA; clone size: NA; V gene: TRBV5-1; CDR3 DNA: TGCGCCAGCAGCTTAACAGGCCTCCAAGAGACCCAGTACTTC; CDR3 protein: CASSLTGLQETQYF
J gene: TRBJ2-7; D gene: NA; clone size: few; V gene: TRBV6-1; CDR3 DNA: TGTGCCAGCAGTCCCACGGGACTCTACGAGCAGTACTTC; CDR3 protein: CASSPTGLYEQYF
J gene: TRBJ1-1; D gene: NA; clone size: few; V gene: TRBV11-2; CDR3 DNA: TGTGCCAGCAGCTCAGGAGGGGGGGAAGCTTTCTTT; CDR3 protein: CASSSGGGEAFF
J gene: TRBJ1-5; D gene: NA; clone size: NA; V gene: TRBV6-2/TRBV6-3; CDR3 DNA: TGTGCCAGCAGTTTTCCAGGGGCTCGGGGTCAGCCCCAGCATTTT; CDR3 protein: CASSFPGARGQPQHF
J gene: TRBJ2-1; D gene: NA; clone size: NA; V gene: TRBV11-3; CDR3 DNA: TGTGCCAGCAGCTTAGGCGCTAGCAACAATGAGCAGTTCTTC; CDR3 protein: CASSLGASNNEQFF
J gene: TRBJ2-2; D gene: NA; clone size: NA; V gene: TRBV6-1; CDR3 DNA: TGTGCCAGCAGTGAAGGAGGGGCCGCCGGGGAGCTGTTTTTT; CDR3 protein: CASSEGGAAGELFF
J gene: TRBJ2-3; D gene: NA; clone size: NA; V gene: TRBV11-3; CDR3 DNA: TGTGCCAGCAGCTTCAGCCGTGGCACAGATACGCAGTATTTT; CDR3 protein: CASSFSRGTDTQYF
J gene: TRBJ2-3; D gene: NA; clone size: NA; V gene: TRBV6-6; CDR3 DNA: TGTGCCAGCAGTTACTCCCCTAGATCTGAGGGCGCCCCAGATACGCAGTATTTT; CDR3 protein: CASSYSPRSEGAPDTQYF
J gene: TRBJ2-5; D gene: NA; clone size: NA; V gene: TRBV23-1; CDR3 DNA: TGCGCCAGCAGTCACACAACCCCCAGGGACCCGAGGGGGACCCAGTACTTC; CDR3 protein: CASSHTTPRDPRGTQYF
J gene: TRBJ1-2; D gene: NA; clone size: NA; V gene: TRBV7-9; CDR3 DNA: TGTGCCAGCAGTATATGGACAGTCAACTATGGCTACACCTTC; CDR3 protein: CASSIWTVNYGYTF
J gene: TRBJ2-5; D gene: NA; clone size: few; V gene: TRBV7-6; CDR3 DNA: TGTGCCAGCAGCCTCACCCACCGTTTACAAGAGACCCAGTACTTC; CDR3 protein: CASSLTHRLQETQYF
J gene: TRBJ2-5; D gene: NA; clone size: NA; V gene: TRBV28; CDR3 DNA: TGTGCCAGCAGTTTATCTCAGTACCAGTACTTC; CDR3 protein: CASSLSQYQYF
J gene: TRBJ1-1; D gene: NA; clone size: few; V gene: TRBV11-2; CDR3 DNA: TGTGCCAGCAGTTCGAGACGGGGTAGTCGGGCCACTGAAGCTTTCTTT; CDR3 protein: CASSSRRGSRATEAFF
J gene: TRBJ2-1; D gene: NA; clone size: NA; V gene: TRBV4-2; CDR3 DNA: TGTGCCAGCAGCCAAATGCTAGATTACAATGAGCAGTTCTTC; CDR3 protein: CASSQMLDYNEQFF
J gene: TRBJ1-5; D gene: NA; clone size: NA; V gene: TRBV18; CDR3 DNA: TGTGCCAGCTCAGAATTCGCGAAGTCTGGGGGCCAGCCCCAGCATTTT; CDR3 protein: CASSEFAKSGGQPQHF
J gene: TRBJ2-5; D gene: TRBD1; clone size: few; V gene: TRBV11-2; CDR3 DNA: TGTGCCACCCGGGTCCCCAGGGGGCAAGAGACCCAGTACTTC; CDR3 protein: CATRVPRGQETQYF
J gene: TRBJ2-4; D gene: TRBD2; clone size: NA; V gene: TRBV5-4; CDR3 DNA: TGTGCCAGCAGCTTTGAAGTAGCGGGGGGGACCAAAAACATTCAGTACTTC; CDR3 protein: CASSFEVAGGTKNIQYF
J gene: TRBJ1-1; D gene: NA; clone size: NA; V gene: TRBV7-3; CDR3 DNA: TGTGCCAGCAGCTCGGAACCGAACACTGAAGCTTTCTTT; CDR3 protein: CASSSEPNTEAFF
J gene: TRBJ1-2; D gene: NA; clone size: NA; V gene: TRBV5-1; CDR3 DNA: TGCGCCAGCAGCTTGATTGGGGAATATGGCTACACCTTC; CDR3 protein: CASSLIGEYGYTF
J gene: TRBJ1-3; D gene: NA; clone size: NA; V gene: TRBV20-1; CDR3 DNA: TGCAGTGCTAGAGAACGGGGTTCTGGAAACACCATATATTTT; CDR3 protein: CSARERGSGNTIYF